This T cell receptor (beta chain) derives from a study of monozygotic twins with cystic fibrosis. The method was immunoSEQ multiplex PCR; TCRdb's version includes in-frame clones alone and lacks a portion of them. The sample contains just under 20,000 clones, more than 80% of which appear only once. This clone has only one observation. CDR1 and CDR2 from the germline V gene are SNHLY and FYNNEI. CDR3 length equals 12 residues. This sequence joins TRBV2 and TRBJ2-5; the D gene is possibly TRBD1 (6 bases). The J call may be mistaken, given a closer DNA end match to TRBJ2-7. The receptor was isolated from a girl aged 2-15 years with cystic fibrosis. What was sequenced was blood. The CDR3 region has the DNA TGTGCCAGCAGCAATGACAGGAACGAGCAGTACTTC. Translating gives CASSNDRNEQYF.